These 6 T cell receptor beta chains were sequenced from one sample in a study of cytomegalovirus exposure and HLA in healthy donors. In the PCR, 60 Vbeta and 13 Jbeta primers were used. Here immunoSEQ multiplex PCR was the method, and the copy in TCRdb shows in-frame clones only, minus some. The data hold about 80,000 clones, with roughly 65% observed a single time. The specimen sequenced was PBMCs. The receptors derive from a male donor in good health and CMV-seropositive.

V gene TRBV2 combines with J gene TRBJ2-3, with 11 positions matching TRBD2. The CDR3 has 14 residues. Per germline, CDR1 SNHLY and CDR2 FYNNEI. J lost 0 bases, V lost 10 bases, and 3 bases had no gene match. CDR3 DNA: TGTGCCAACCGACTAGCGGGGAGCACAGATACGCAGTATTTT. Its protein is CANRLAGSTDTQYF.

This chain links TRBV27 with TRBJ1-5; 9 bases are shared with TRBD1. Germline assignment: CDR1 MNHEY and CDR2 SMNVEV (reference sequence). The CDR3 runs 14 residues. Losses at the gene ends were 6 bases for V and 6 bases for J; bases not matched to a gene: 6. The CDR3, as DNA: TGTGCCAGCAGATCGGGACAGGGTGCTCAGCCCCAGCATTTT. It yields the protein CASRSGQGAQPQHF.

The chain is built from TRBV2 and TRBJ2-7, with 7 positions matching TRBD1. There are 15 residues in the CDR3. Per the germline V gene, CDR1 is SNHLY and CDR2 is FYNNEI. The V gene end was trimmed by 3 bases and the J gene end by 2 bases; junction bases not matched to a gene: 7. The CDR3 here is CASSEGDSPPYEQYF. Here the CDR3 DNA reads TGTGCCAGCAGTGAGGGGGACAGCCCCCCCTACGAGCAGTACTTC.

This clone has only one observation. The CDR3 DNA follows: TGTGCCATCATCTCGGGGGACCCCTACGAGCAGTACTTC. Translated, it gives CAIISGDPYEQYF. The V and J genes are TRBV14 and TRBJ2-7; D is perhaps TRBD2 (6 bases). CDR3 length equals 13 residues. In germline, CDR1 is SGHDN, CDR2 FVKESK. Trimming left V 10 bases short and J 2 bases short, with 15 bases between.

The gene calls are TRBV4-1 and TRBJ1-5; tentatively, D is TRBD1 (6 bases). CDR3 length: 15 residues. Trimming removed 0 bases from V and 4 bases from J, with 10 bases in between. The V gene's germline CDR1 is MGHRA and CDR2 YSYEKL. CDR3 sequence (DNA): TGCGCCAGCAGCCAAGAACAGGGTGCTAATCAGCCCCAGCATTTT. Translation gives CASSQEQGANQPQHF.

This clone showed up just a few times. The CDR3 spells CASSAAGWGYTF. CDR3 DNA: TGTGCCAGCAGCGCGGCCGGGTGGGGCTACACCTTC. The chain uses TRBV9 and TRBJ1-2, with unresolved D. Germline V gives CDR1 SGDLS, CDR2 YYNGEE. The germline V and J ends were trimmed by 3 bases and 8 bases, with 11 bases remaining between them. The CDR3 runs to 12 residues. Using reference TRBV9 and TRBJ1-2 for the parts outside the CDR3, the full variable domain is DSGVTQTPKHLITATGQRVTLRCSPRSGDLSVYWYQQSLDQGLQFLIQYYNGEERAKGNILERFSAQQFPDLHSELNLSSLELGDSALYFCASSAAGWGYTFGSGTRLTVV.